The clone carrying this T cell receptor (beta chain) has more than one count but fewer than ten. The antigen is unknown. TCRdb itself ran the RT-PCR reads through MiXCR, one entry per CDR3 protein. Of around 17,000 distinct CDR3 sequences listed, about four fifths were seen once; the top ten hold about 1.7%. This entry is derived from a study of yellow fever vaccine responses in identical twins. Points from the study as a whole: Twins reportedly showed a vaccine T cell response that seemed partly convergent and partly personalized.

Germline CDR1 is LNHNV and CDR2 is YYDKDF (reference sequence). This CDR3 is 17 amino acids long. V was cut by 0 bases and J by 5 bases, with 17 bases left in between. This chain connects TRBV15 to TRBJ2-1; D possibly corresponds to TRBD1 (6 bases). This clonotype was obtained from a woman under 30 who received the yellow fever vaccine. The sequences come from T cells from blood (PBMCs), unsorted or a sorted subset (not recorded which), collected before or after yellow fever vaccination (not recorded which). CDR3 sequence (DNA): TGTGCCACCAGCAGAGATTCTTTCGGACAGCAAAACAATGAGCAGTTCTTC. Protein: CATSRDSFGQQNNEQFF.